The T cell receptor beta chain described here comes from a study of shared clonotypes between healthy human individuals (dated by TCRdb to about 2020). Concerning the study at large: Three men and a couple of women, aged 18 to 49 years, made up the cohort. For each donor, CD4 naive and CD4 memory were each given three plates, CD8 naive was given two plates, and CD8 memory was given one plate. Blood TCR repertoires of about 5 healthy adults were deeply sequenced to estimate repertoire size and the extent of clonotype sharing between individuals. To increase sequencing depth and limit assay-specific biases, different laboratories used diverse techniques to prepare libraries and sequence TCR repertoires. Per donor, leukapheresis produced somewhere between about 0.94 and 9 billion PBMCs. Overall study results and their limits: Only blood was sampled, and tissue TCR repertoires likely differ from those in blood. Around 5% of naive CD4, 3.5% of naive CD8, approximately 2% of memory CD4, and about 0.4% of memory CD8 clonotypes were shared across several donors. Compared with non-shared clonotypes, the clonotypes found in all four sorted-subset donors had higher generation probabilities. Based on pairwise subsampling, the degree of clonotype sharing among donors was expected to be affected by sequencing depth. Incomplete sequencing was indicated by rarefaction of sorted-subset datasets, despite the large sequencing depth. Because the study included only a small number of donors, the genetic and exposure-history diversity represented was limited. Larger estimated clonotype richness was generally found for naive subsets than for memory subsets.

The donors were healthy, HIV-negative adults with no recently reported acute infections or vaccinations. All donors were Caucasian adults living in Nashville, Tennessee, USA. CD4+ T cells were enriched by magnetic negative selection; naive cells were then positively selected on CD45RA, and the negative fraction formed the memory subset. After blood collection by leukapheresis, PBMCs were isolated using Ficoll-Histopaque density gradient centrifugation and then cryopreserved in the vapor phase of liquid nitrogen. Analytical flow cytometry was used to check the purity and quantity of every magnetically sorted T cell population. Genomic DNA was isolated from every sorted fraction and measured by UV absorbance on a Nanodrop 2000c. Using the deep immunoSEQ assay, TCR CDR3 regions were amplified from genomic DNA by multiplex PCR. Genomic DNA extracted from each cell subset was distributed evenly over all wells of several immunoSEQ 96-well plates, and each plate served as one replicate. For sorted subsets, each replicate PCR was loaded with 200 to 250 ng genomic DNA, equivalent to some 27,000 T cell genomes. Purified libraries were quantified with a Qubit 3.0 fluorometer, sized on a Bioanalyzer 2100, and re-quantified with the KAPA Library Quantification kit. Every immunoSEQ 96-well plate was sequenced on a dedicated single-read 150-cycle Illumina NextSeq 550 flow cell. In the authors' own workflow: Because the immunoSEQ output held only junctional sequences and lacked quality scores, the filtering could not match the filtering applied to full-length reads. Sequences were annotated with PyIR, a Python wrapper for IgBLAST v1.9, using IMGT germline references to assign V/J genes and CDR3. Reads with weak V/J assignments (E-value above 1e-6), missing CDR3, stop codons, out-of-frame junctions, or ambiguous translated residues were removed. V3J clonotypes were defined as sequences sharing the same inferred V gene, J gene, and CDR3 amino acid sequence. To compute the percentage overlap between repertoires, the number of shared unique clonotypes was divided by the size of the smaller repertoire. Three approaches were used to assess repertoire richness: RTK rarefaction, the Chao1 estimator, and Recon v2.1 estimates of unobserved clonotypes. For all TCRbeta clonotypes obtained by the gDNA method from a handful of donors, generation probabilities were computed with OLGA. Here the immuneACCESS table is served through TCRdb, limited to in-frame sequences with V and J called. Missing clones are a known gap in these copies; in checked studies unresolved V genes cover under half, and the rest lacks a known reason. V and J calls and clone size are those listed in that table; D and trimming were worked out from the DNA. For this sample the table gives under 600,000 clones, of which roughly 97% were detected only once. The ten largest clones add up to approximately 0.057% of the sample.

About this clone itself: Which antigen it targets is not known. No clone much larger than this one lies a single base away; base qualities are absent.

Sequencing used naive CD4+ T cells sorted from blood. Reading the label with the study, this specimen's cell subset or site is: CD45RA+ positively selected. This sequence originates from a woman in her 30s in good health.

The CDR3 reads CASSSRQGAKDEQYF. The nucleotide sequence reads TGTGCCAGCAGCTCGAGACAGGGGGCTAAGGACGAGCAGTACTTC. The chain employs TRBV7-2 and TRBJ2-7; TRBD1 matches 10 bases in the middle. From its cysteine to its phenylalanine, the CDR3 spans 15 amino acids. The sequence is cut down to CDR3 DNA, 45 bases in frame from base 1. CDR1 SGHTA and CDR2 FQGNSA are derived from the germline V gene. At the junction V is shortened by 4 bases and J by 5 bases; bases outside the gene matches: 8. The entire variable domain, with the stretches around the CDR3 drawn from the reference TRBV7-2 and TRBJ2-7 proteins, is GAGVSQSPSNKVTEKGKDVELRCDPISGHTALYWYRQSLGQGLEFLIYFQGNSAPDKSGLPSDRFSAERTGGSVSTLTIQRTQQEDSAVYLCASSSRQGAKDEQYFGPGTRLTVT.